Shown below are 26 T cell receptor beta chains from a single sample sequenced in a study of shared clonotypes between healthy human individuals. Using immunoSEQ multiplex PCR, the repertoire was profiled, and TCRdb retains in-frame clones only, with some absent. The data show about 1.5 million clones, 98% seen once. Specimen: naive CD4+ T cells sorted from blood. Indicated subset: CD45RA+ positively selected. These TCRs come from a man aged 30 to 45 in good health.

The J gene is TRBJ2-7, the V gene TRBV18; no definite D call. Trimming pared 5 bases from V and 0 bases from J, leaving 5 bases between. This CDR3 spans 12 amino acids. The germline V gene has CDR1 KGHSH and CDR2 LQKENI. The CDR3 reads CASSTNSYEQYF. The DNA for the CDR3 is TGTGCCAGCTCAACGAACTCCTACGAGCAGTACTTC. The complete variable domain, with remaining parts taken from reference TRBV18 and TRBJ2-7, reads NAGVMQNPRHLVRRRGQEARLRCSPMKGHSHVYWYRQLPEEGLKFMVYLQKENIIDESGMPKERFSAEFPKEGPSILRIQQVVRGDSAAYFCASSTNSYEQYFGPGTRLTVT.

This rearrangement joins TRBV7-2 to TRBJ1-2; no clear D gene. Trimming stripped 8 bases from V and 2 bases from J, with 6 bases between. This CDR3 comprises 11 residues. In germline, CDR1 is SGHTA, CDR2 FQGNSA. CDR3: CASSQNYGYTF. CDR3 DNA sequence: TGTGCCAGCTCCCAAAACTATGGCTACACCTTC.

The V gene is TRBV14, the J gene TRBJ2-1, with 8 bases matching TRBD2. The CDR3 is 15 residues long. Germline V gene lookup returns CDR1 SGHDN and CDR2 FVKESK. V lost 3 bases and J lost 1; bases outside the gene matches: 2. DNA of the CDR3: TGTGCCAGCAGCCAGATAGCGGGATCCTACAATGAGCAGTTCTTC. Its translation: CASSQIAGSYNEQFF.

The chain links TRBV5-6 to TRBJ1-6; D gene uncertain. CDR1 is SGHDT and CDR2 is YYEEEE in the germline V gene. The CDR3 is 15 amino acids. V dropped 3 bases and J dropped 10 bases, with 17 bases sitting between them. CDR3 sequence: CASSSTRQGLSPLHF. CDR3 DNA sequence: TGTGCCAGCAGCTCAACGAGACAAGGTTTGTCACCCCTCCACTTT.

This clone was seen a single time. V gene TRBV15 combines with J gene TRBJ2-1; the match to TRBD2 covers 10 bases. There are 14 residues in the CDR3. The J segment lost 2 bases and the V segment lost 8 bases, leaving 3 bases of the junction unmatched. From germline, CDR1 is LNHNV and CDR2 YYDKDF (reference sequence). The CDR3 is CATASGSAYNEQFF. The DNA for the CDR3 is TGTGCCACCGCTAGCGGGAGCGCCTACAATGAGCAGTTCTTC.

The rearrangement links TRBV4-3 to TRBJ2-7, with TRBD1 identical over 9 bases. The CDR3 is 17 residues long. V lost 0 bases to trimming and J lost 6 bases; unmatched junction nucleotides: 12. Germline assignment: CDR1 LGHNA and CDR2 YSLEER. CDR3 protein: CASSQDIQGATALEQYF. In DNA, the CDR3 is TGCGCCAGCAGCCAAGATATACAGGGGGCGACCGCTCTCGAGCAGTACTTC.

This chain joins TRBV5-8 and TRBJ1-5; TRBD1 might be the D (5 bases). CDR1 and CDR2 (germline): SGHTS, YDEGEE. The CDR3 totals 16 residues. Trimming stripped 0 bases from V and 4 bases from J, with 14 bases between. CDR3 DNA sequence: TGTGCCAGCAGCTTGGCGACCCAGGGCGGGAATCAGCCCCAGCATTTT. It is translated as CASSLATQGGNQPQHF. The variable domain in full, completed from reference TRBV5-8 and TRBJ1-5, reads EAGVTQSPTHLIKTRGQQATLRCSPISGHTSVYWYQQALGLGLQFLLWYDEGEERNRGNFPPRFSGRQFPNYSSELNVNALELEDSALYLCASSLATQGGNQPQHFGDGTRLSIL.

The chain links TRBV28 to TRBJ2-3, with 9 bases matching TRBD1. CDR3 length: 14 amino acids. The germline gives CDR1 MDHEN, CDR2 SYDVKM. The junction had 5 bases not matched to a gene; V was cut back by 6 bases and J by 4 bases. DNA of the CDR3: TGTGCCAGCAGCAGACAGGGGGAAGCAGATACGCAGTATTTT. Translating it yields CASSRQGEADTQYF.

This CDR3 reads CASSPGAGSYNEQFF. CDR3 DNA: TGTGCCAGCAGCCCCGGGGCCGGCTCCTACAATGAGCAGTTCTTC. V is TRBV11-3 and J is TRBJ2-1; D is possibly TRBD1 or TRBD2 (5 bases each). V lost 5 bases, J lost 0 bases, and 11 bases lay in between. CDR3 size: 15 residues. Germline V gives CDR1 SGHNT, CDR2 YENEEA.

The chain recombines TRBV10-2 with TRBJ2-3; 8 bases are shared with TRBD1. The CDR3 sequence is 14 residues long. Looked up from germline, CDR1 is WSHSY and CDR2 is SAAADI. J gave up 8 bases and V 6 bases, and 10 bases lay outside the gene matches. The CDR3 protein is CASRAGQGPGTQYF. The CDR3 region has the DNA TGCGCCAGCAGGGCCGGACAGGGTCCCGGTACGCAGTATTTT.

The V gene is TRBV2, the J gene TRBJ2-3; no clear D gene. CDR3 length: 13 residues. Trimming cost V 7 bases and J 2 bases, with 10 bases left between them. The germline CDR1 and CDR2 sequences are SNHLY and FYNNEI. The CDR3 region is CASIPGYTDTQYF. The DNA for the CDR3 is TGTGCCAGCATCCCCGGCTACACAGATACGCAGTATTTT.

The count of this clone is one. The chain employs TRBV25-1 and TRBJ1-1; no definite D call. With 2 bases removed from V and 5 bases from J, the gap between germline ends came to 15 bases. The germline V gene has CDR1 MGHDK and CDR2 SYGVNS. The CDR3 consists of 15 residues. The CDR3 DNA follows: TGTGCCAGCAGTGAACTAGGGCTATCTGGGACTGAAGCTTTCTTT. It encodes CASSELGLSGTEAFF. Full variable domain (rest looked up from reference TRBV25-1 and TRBJ1-1): EADIYQTPRYLVIGTGKKITLECSQTMGHDKMYWYQQDPGMELHLIHYSYGVNSTEKGDLSSESTVSRIRTEHFPLTLESARPSHTSQYLCASSELGLSGTEAFFGQGTRLTVV.

J is TRBJ2-2 and V is TRBV5-1; D is perhaps TRBD1 (5 bases). The CDR3 covers 14 residues. Trimming shortened V by 4 bases and J by 2 bases, and 9 bases separated the two germline ends. Germline V gene data show CDR1 as SGHRS and CDR2 as YFSETQ. CDR3: CASSPGHNTGELFF. The CDR3 region has the DNA TGCGCCAGCAGCCCTGGACACAACACCGGGGAGCTGTTTTTT.

The J gene is TRBJ2-1, the V gene TRBV6-5; D remains ambiguous. This CDR3 has 14 residues. V gave up 4 bases and J gave up 4 bases, with 11 bases separating them. Germline values: CDR1 MNHEY, CDR2 SVGAGI. The CDR3 loop reads CASSSLLNYNEQFF. The CDR3 DNA sequence: TGTGCCAGCAGTTCCCTCCTGAATTACAATGAGCAGTTCTTC.

This clone occurred once. Distinct nucleotide sequences in the sample also encode this CDR3. In DNA form, the CDR3 reads TGCGCCAGCAGCTTAGCGGGACGAGAGACCCAGTACTTC. This sequence encodes CASSLAGRETQYF. The chain joins TRBV5-1 to TRBJ2-5, with 7 bases lining up with TRBD2. The CDR3 totals 13 residues. CDR1 is SGHRS, CDR2 YFSETQ, per germline. V shed 2 bases and J 4 bases; nucleotides not matched to a gene: 2.

This chain joins TRBV28 and TRBJ1-3; TRBD1 is a possible D gene (6 bases). CDR3 length: 14 amino acids. Germline CDR1 is MDHEN and CDR2 is SYDVKM. The V gene lost 4 bases and the J gene lost 4 bases, with 11 bases spanning the gap. The CDR3 DNA reads as TGTGCCAGCAGTTCCCGGGACACGGGAAACACCATATATTTT. It translates to CASSSRDTGNTIYF.

The chain is built from TRBV5-6 and TRBJ1-1; 7 bases match TRBD1. This CDR3 region has 15 residues. Germline trimming cut 4 bases from V and 1 base from J; bases unmatched to any gene: 7. Looked up from germline, CDR1 is SGHDT and CDR2 is YYEEEE. CDR3 bases: TGTGCCAGCAGCCCGTTGTCAGGGGGGAACACTGAAGCTTTCTTT. Translating it yields CASSPLSGGNTEAFF.

The chain carries TRBV7-2 and TRBJ2-7, with D perhaps given as TRBD1 or TRBD2 (5 bases each). Deletions cut 5 bases from V and 5 bases from J, with 16 bases between. The CDR3 has 14 amino acids. Germline CDR1 SGHTA, CDR2 FQGNSA. CDR3: CASSRVEGKDEQYF. Here the CDR3 DNA reads TGTGCCAGCAGCCGGGTCGAGGGGAAGGACGAGCAGTACTTC.

V usage is TRBV5-4 and J usage is TRBJ1-2; TRBD1 agrees at 7 bases. Germline values: CDR1 SGHNT, CDR2 YYREEE (reference sequence). The CDR3 spans 14 residues. V shed 5 bases, J shed 4 bases, and the junction held 8 bases outside the gene matches. Here the CDR3 DNA reads TGTGCCAGCAGGACACGACAGGGCAGCTATGGCTACACCTTC. Protein sequence: CASRTRQGSYGYTF.

The chain carries TRBV2 and TRBJ2-7, with 8 nucleotides matching TRBD1. The CDR3 extends over 15 amino acids. The germline CDR1 and CDR2 sequences are SNHLY and FYNNEI. This chain's CDR3 is CVSCILGTGPYEQYF. Written as DNA, the CDR3 is TGTGTCAGTTGCATCTTGGGGACAGGACCCTACGAGCAGTACTTC.

The genes are TRBV15 and TRBJ2-7; a weak D match, TRBD1 (6 bases). Trimming stripped 0 bases from V and 3 bases from J, with 12 bases between. The germline V gene has CDR1 LNHNV and CDR2 YYDKDF (reference sequence). CDR3 length: 15 amino acids. The CDR3 DNA is TGTGCCACCAGCAGAGATCCAGGGGTAAACTACGAGCAGTACTTC. It specifies CATSRDPGVNYEQYF.

The rearrangement uses TRBV11-1 and TRBJ2-5; no clear D. This CDR3 contains 14 residues. CDR1 is SGHAT, CDR2 FQDESV, per germline (reference sequence). V was shortened by 5 bases and J by 5 bases, with 15 bases between the two germline ends. This CDR3 is CASSRRGVEETQYF. Here the CDR3 DNA reads TGTGCCAGCAGCCGACGTGGCGTGGAGGAGACCCAGTACTTC.

The rearrangement uses TRBV9 and TRBJ2-3; D might be TRBD1 (6 bases). Per the germline V gene, CDR1 is SGDLS and CDR2 is YYNGEE. V was cut by 2 bases and J by 6 bases, with 13 bases left in between. The CDR3 has 14 residues. In nucleotides, the CDR3 is TGTGCCAGCAGCGTGGGGAATACAGGGGATACGCAGTATTTT. Amino acids: CASSVGNTGDTQYF.

This chain uses TRBV30 with TRBJ2-1; 7 nucleotides line up with TRBD2. The V segment lost 2 bases and the J segment 13 bases; nucleotides outside the gene matches: 8. The CDR3 is made up of 12 amino acids. Germline CDR1 GTSNPN, CDR2 SVGIG (reference sequence). The CDR3 sequence is CAWSSIREDQFF. The CDR3, as DNA: TGTGCCTGGAGTTCAATACGGGAGGACCAGTTCTTC.

The chain joins TRBV19 to TRBJ1-1; 8 nucleotides align to TRBD1. J lost 1 base, V lost 6 bases, and 4 bases had no gene match. Germline CDR1 is LNHDA and CDR2 is SQIVND (reference sequence). The CDR3 is 14 residues long. The CDR3 sequence: CASSPGQGNTEAFF. CDR3 bases: TGTGCCAGTAGCCCAGGACAGGGGAACACTGAAGCTTTCTTT.

V usage is TRBV29-1 and J usage is TRBJ2-7; D perhaps matches TRBD1 (6 bases). Germline V gives CDR1 SQVTM, CDR2 ANQGSEA. V lost 5 bases, J lost 6 bases, and 17 bases lay in between. The CDR3 consists of 13 residues. The CDR3 region is CSVTQTGTSEQYF. In nucleotides, the CDR3 is TGCAGCGTTACACAGACAGGTACCTCCGAGCAGTACTTC.